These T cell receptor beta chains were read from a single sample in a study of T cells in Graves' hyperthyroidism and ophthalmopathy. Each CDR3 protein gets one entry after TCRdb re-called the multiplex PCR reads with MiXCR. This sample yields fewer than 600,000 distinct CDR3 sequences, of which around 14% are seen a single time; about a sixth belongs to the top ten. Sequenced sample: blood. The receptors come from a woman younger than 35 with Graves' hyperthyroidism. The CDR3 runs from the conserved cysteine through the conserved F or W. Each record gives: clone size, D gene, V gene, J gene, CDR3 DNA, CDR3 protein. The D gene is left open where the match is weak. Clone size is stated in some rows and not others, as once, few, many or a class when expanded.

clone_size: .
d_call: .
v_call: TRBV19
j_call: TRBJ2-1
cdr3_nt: TGTGCTTGTCGGAGGGCCGGAGTCAGGGGCTCCTACAATGAGCAGTTCTTC
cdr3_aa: CACRRAGVRGSYNEQFF

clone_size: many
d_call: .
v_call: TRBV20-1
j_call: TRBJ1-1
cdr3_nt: TGCAGTGCTAGGGCTGGGGACACTGAAGCTTTCTTT
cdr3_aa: CSARAGDTEAFF

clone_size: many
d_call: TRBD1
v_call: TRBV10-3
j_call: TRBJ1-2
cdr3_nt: TGTGCCAGCCAGGGACAGGATAGTTACTATGGCTACACCTTC
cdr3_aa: CASQGQDSYYGYTF

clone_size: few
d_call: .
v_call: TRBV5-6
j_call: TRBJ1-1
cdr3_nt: TGTGCCAGCAGTCAAGAAACCTCCGGCACTGAAGCTTTCTTT
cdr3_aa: CASSQETSGTEAFF

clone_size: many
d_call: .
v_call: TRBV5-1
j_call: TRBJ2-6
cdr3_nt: TGCGCCAGCAGCCAAGGGGCAGGGCTGTCTGGGGCCAACGTCCTGACTTTC
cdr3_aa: CASSQGAGLSGANVLTF

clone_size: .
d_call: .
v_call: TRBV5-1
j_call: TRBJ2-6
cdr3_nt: TGCGCCAGCAGCTTGGTGTTCAGCCCTGGGGCCAACGTCCTGACTTTC
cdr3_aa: CASSLVFSPGANVLTF

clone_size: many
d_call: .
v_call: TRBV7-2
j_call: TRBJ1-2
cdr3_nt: TGTGCCAGCAGCTTAGACGGGGAGGGGTATGGCTACACCTTC
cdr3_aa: CASSLDGEGYGYTF

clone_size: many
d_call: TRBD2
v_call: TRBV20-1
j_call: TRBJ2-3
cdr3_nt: TGCAGTGCTAGATCGACTAGCGGGAGAACAGATACGCAGTATTTT
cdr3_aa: CSARSTSGRTDTQYF

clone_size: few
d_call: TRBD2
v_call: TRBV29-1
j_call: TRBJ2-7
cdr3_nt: TGCAGCGTTGGATTTAGCGGGAGCTACGAGCAGTACTTC
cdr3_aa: CSVGFSGSYEQYF

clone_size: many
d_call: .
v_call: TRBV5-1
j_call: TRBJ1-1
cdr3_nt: TGCGCCAGCAGCTTGCCAGGGAGGGTTGAAGCTTTCTTT
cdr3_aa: CASSLPGRVEAFF

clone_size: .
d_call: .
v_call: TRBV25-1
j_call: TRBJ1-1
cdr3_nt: TGTGCCAGCAGTGGCCGGAAGGGGGAAACTGAAGCTTTCTTT
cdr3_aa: CASSGRKGETEAFF

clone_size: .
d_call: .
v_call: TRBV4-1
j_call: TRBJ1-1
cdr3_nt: TGCGCCAGCAGCGAAGACGCTTACAGGGTCGGGGGCACTGAAGCTTTCTTT
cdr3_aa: CASSEDAYRVGGTEAFF

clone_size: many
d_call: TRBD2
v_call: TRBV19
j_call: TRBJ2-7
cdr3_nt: TGTGCCAGTAGTTTTGGGACTAGCGACTCCTACGAGCAGTACTTC
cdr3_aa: CASSFGTSDSYEQYF

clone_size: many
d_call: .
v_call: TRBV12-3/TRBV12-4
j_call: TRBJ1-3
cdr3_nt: TGTGCCAGCAGTTTTCCGCCACATGGCTCTGGAAACACCATATATTTT
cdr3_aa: CASSFPPHGSGNTIYF

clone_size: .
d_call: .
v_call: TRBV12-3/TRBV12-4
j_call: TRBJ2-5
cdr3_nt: TGTGCCAGCACCCGCGATTTTGGGGAGACCCAGTACTTC
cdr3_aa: CASTRDFGETQYF

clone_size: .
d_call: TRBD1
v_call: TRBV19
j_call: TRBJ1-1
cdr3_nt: TGTGCCAGTAGTACGGCCGGGACAGTGGCTGTTGGGGCTTTCTTT
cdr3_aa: CASSTAGTVAVGAFF

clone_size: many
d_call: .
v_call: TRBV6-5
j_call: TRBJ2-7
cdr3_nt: TGTGCCAGCAGTTACTCGAAGGTCGATGGGCTTGACGAGCAGTACTTC
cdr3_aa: CASSYSKVDGLDEQYF

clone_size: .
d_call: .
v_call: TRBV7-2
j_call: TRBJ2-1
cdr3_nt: TGTGCCAGCAGCCCAAGCGGCTTCTCCTACAATGAGCAGTTCTTC
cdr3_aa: CASSPSGFSYNEQFF

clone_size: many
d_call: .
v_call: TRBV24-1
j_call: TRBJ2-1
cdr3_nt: TGTGCCACCAGTGAGGGGCGGAATGAGCAGTTCTTC
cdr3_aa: CATSEGRNEQFF

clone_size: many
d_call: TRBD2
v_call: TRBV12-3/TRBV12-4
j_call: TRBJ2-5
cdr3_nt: TGTGCCAGCATCCCTCCGGGGGGAGAGACCCAGTACTTC
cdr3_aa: CASIPPGGETQYF

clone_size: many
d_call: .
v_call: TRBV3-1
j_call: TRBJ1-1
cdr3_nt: TGTGCCAGCAGCCAAGATAGCAGGAACACTGAAGCTTTCTTT
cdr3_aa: CASSQDSRNTEAFF

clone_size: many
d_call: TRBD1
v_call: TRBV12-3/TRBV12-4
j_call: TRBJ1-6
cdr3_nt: TGTGCCAGCAGAAAACAGGGGAATTCACCCCTCCACTTT
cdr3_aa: CASRKQGNSPLHF

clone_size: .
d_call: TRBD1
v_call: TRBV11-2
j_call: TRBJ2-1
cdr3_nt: TGTGCCAGCAGCTTTATATCCTTACAGGACAGGGGGCGAAGCAATGAGCAGTTCTTC
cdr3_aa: CASSFISLQDRGRSNEQFF

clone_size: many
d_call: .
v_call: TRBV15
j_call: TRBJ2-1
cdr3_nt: TGTGCCACCAGCAGGCTCGGGACCCGCTACAACGAGCAGTTCTTC
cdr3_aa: CATSRLGTRYNEQFF

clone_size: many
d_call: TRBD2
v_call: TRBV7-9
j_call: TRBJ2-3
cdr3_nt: TGTGCCAGCAGCTCTAGCGGGGCAGATACGCAGTATTTT
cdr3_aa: CASSSSGADTQYF

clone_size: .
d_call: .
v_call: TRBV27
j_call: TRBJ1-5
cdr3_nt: TGTGCCAGCAGTGCCATGAGCAATCAGCCCCAGCATTTT
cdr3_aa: CASSAMSNQPQHF

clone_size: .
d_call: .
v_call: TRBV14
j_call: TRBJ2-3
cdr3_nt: TGTGCCAGCAGCCAAGATAGGGCAGGGGGCACAGATACGCAGTATTTT
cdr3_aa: CASSQDRAGGTDTQYF

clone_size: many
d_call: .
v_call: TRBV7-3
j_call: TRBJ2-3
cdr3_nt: TGTGCCAGCTCCCGCGGCGGATCCGGAGATACGCAGTATTTT
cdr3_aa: CASSRGGSGDTQYF

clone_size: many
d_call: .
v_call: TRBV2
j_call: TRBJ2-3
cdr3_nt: TGTGCCAGCAGTGCTTTAGTTGGACCAGATACGCAGTATTTT
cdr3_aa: CASSALVGPDTQYF

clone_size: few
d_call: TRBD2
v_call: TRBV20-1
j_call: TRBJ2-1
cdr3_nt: TGCAGTGCTAATGTTCAGCGGGAGACTGAGCAGTTCTTC
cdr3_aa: CSANVQRETEQFF

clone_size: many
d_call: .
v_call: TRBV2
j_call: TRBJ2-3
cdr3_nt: TGTGCCAGCAGTGAGCCCAGCGGGCCCACAGATACGCAGTATTTT
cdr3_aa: CASSEPSGPTDTQYF

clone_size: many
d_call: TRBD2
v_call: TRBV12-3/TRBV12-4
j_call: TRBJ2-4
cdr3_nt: TGTGCCAGCAGTTTATGGCGGGGGAAAAACATTCAGTACTTC
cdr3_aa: CASSLWRGKNIQYF

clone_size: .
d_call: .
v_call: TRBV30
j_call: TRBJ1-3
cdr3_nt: TGTGCCAGGATACAGGCTCCCGGTGGAAACACCATATATTTT
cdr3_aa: CARIQAPGGNTIYF

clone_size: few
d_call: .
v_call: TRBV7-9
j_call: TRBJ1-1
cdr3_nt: TGTGCCAGCAGCCGTACAGGGAGCACTGAAGCTTTCTTT
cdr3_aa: CASSRTGSTEAFF

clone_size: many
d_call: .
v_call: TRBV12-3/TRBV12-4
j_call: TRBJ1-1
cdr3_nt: TGTGCCAGCAGGTGGGGCATGAACACTGAAGCTTTCTTT
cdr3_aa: CASRWGMNTEAFF

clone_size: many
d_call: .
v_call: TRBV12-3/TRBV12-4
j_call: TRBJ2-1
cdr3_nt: TGTGCCAGCAGTTTTGGTCTTGCTAGCTCCTACAATGAGCAGTTCTTC
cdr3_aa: CASSFGLASSYNEQFF

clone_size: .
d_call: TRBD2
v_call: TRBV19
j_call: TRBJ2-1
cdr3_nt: TGTGCCAGTACCCCAGGACTAGCGTCCTACAATGAGCAGTTCTTC
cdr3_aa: CASTPGLASYNEQFF

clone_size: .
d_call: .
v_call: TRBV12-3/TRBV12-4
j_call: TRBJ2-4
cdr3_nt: TGTGCCAGCAGGCTGACGGGAGCCAAAAACATTCAGTACTTC
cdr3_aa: CASRLTGAKNIQYF

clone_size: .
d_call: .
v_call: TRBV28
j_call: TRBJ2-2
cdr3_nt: TGTGCCAGCAGTTTATTCGCAGGCTCGAACACCGGGGAGCTGTTTTTT
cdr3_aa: CASSLFAGSNTGELFF

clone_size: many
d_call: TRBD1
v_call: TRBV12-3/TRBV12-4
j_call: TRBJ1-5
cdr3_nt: TGTGCCAGCAGTAAGGGACAGCGAAATCAGCCCCAGCATTTT
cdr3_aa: CASSKGQRNQPQHF

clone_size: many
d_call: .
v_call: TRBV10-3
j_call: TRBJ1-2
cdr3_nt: TGTGCCTCGAACAGACGGATGAACTATGGCTACACCTTC
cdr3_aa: CASNRRMNYGYTF

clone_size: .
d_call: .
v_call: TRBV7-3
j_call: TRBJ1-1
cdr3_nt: TGTGCCAGCAGCCCCGCCCCGGAGGGGACTGAAGCTTTCTTT
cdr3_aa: CASSPAPEGTEAFF

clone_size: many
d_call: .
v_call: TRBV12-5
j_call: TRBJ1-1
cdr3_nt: TGTGCTAGTGGTGCAGGGGTGGCGAACACTGAAGCTTTCTTT
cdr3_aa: CASGAGVANTEAFF

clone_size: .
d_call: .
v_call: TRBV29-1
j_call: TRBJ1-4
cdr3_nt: TGCAGCGTTTCCGGGACGAAGGATGAAAAACTGTTTTTT
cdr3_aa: CSVSGTKDEKLFF

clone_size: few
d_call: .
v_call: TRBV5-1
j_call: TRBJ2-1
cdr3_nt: TGCGCCAGCAGCTTAGCGTCACTGGGGCAGGGGCAGTTCTTC
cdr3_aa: CASSLASLGQGQFF

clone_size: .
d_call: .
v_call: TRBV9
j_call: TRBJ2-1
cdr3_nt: TGTGCCAGCGGCCTCGCGTTAGAGGGAGTTGATGAGCAGTTCTTC
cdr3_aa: CASGLALEGVDEQFF

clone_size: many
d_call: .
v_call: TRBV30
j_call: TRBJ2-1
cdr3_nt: TGTGCCTGGAGTCGGGACTCCCACTCCTACAATGAGCAGTTCTTC
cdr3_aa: CAWSRDSHSYNEQFF

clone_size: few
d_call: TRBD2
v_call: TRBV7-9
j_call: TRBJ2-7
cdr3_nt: TGTGCCAGCAGAAAGCGGGAGGCGTCCTACGAGCAGTACTTC
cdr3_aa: CASRKREASYEQYF

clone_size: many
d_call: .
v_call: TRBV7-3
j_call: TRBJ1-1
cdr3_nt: TGTGTCAGCAGCTTCGACGGAGTTGAAGCTTTCTTT
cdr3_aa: CVSSFDGVEAFF

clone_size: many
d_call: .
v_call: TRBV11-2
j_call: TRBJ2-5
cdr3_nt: TGTGCCAGCAGCCGCACTAGCTTAGTTTCATGGGAGACCCAGTACTTC
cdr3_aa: CASSRTSLVSWETQYF

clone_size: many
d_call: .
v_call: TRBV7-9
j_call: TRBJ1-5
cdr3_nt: TGTGCCAGCAGCCTTGCCCCTAGGCAGCCCCAGCATTTT
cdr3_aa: CASSLAPRQPQHF